This T cell receptor beta chain was obtained from a study of blood T cell repertoires in COVID-19. Study background: COVID-19 samples from acute and convalescent phases originated in the United States, Italy and Spain.

TCRdb's copy holds only in-frame clones and misses some; the assay was immunoSEQ multiplex PCR. The data show just over 250,000 clones, with about 86% seen just once and about 4% held by the top ten. The receptor was isolated from a man in his thirties or forties with acute COVID-19. The sequenced material came from PBMCs or T cells enriched from blood (not recorded which).

The CDR3 DNA reads TGTGCCAGCAGCTCTAACCCTTGGCAGGGTGTGGATACGCAGTATTTT. It yields the protein CASSSNPWQGVDTQYF. This sequence joins TRBV11-3 and TRBJ2-3, with D possibly matching TRBD1 (5 bases). Trimming pared 4 bases from V and 6 bases from J, leaving 20 bases between. This CDR3 has 16 residues. CDR1 and CDR2 from the germline V gene are SGHNT and YENEEA.